The source of this TCR beta chain is a study of graft-versus-host responses after intestinal transplantation. Once graft tissue had been processed, intraepithelial and lamina propria lymphocytes were released. This table comes from immunoSEQ multiplex PCR, and its TCRdb copy is limited to in-frame clones, with some not included. The sample holds around 17,000 clones; over 70% are singletons and the top ten take 7.8%. V dropped 5 bases and J dropped 11 bases, with 18 bases sitting between them. Per the germline V gene, CDR1 is SGHTA and CDR2 is FQGTGA. This CDR3 has 13 amino acids. The gene calls are TRBV7-3 and TRBJ2-5; the D call may be TRBD1 or TRBD2 (6 bases each). This material consisted of ileum tissue, taken about 430 days after intestinal transplant. This TCR was recovered from a human patient who received an intestinal transplant, so some T cells may come from the graft donor. The CDR3 coding sequence is TGTGCCAGCAGCGGAGGGACAAACCGAGAGCAGTACTTC. Its protein product is CASSGGTNREQYF.